This is a list of T cell receptor beta chains from one sample in a study of control samples from healthy donors and cancer patients. Sequencing was performed with immunoSEQ multiplex PCR; in TCRdb, only in-frame clones are kept and a portion is missing. The repertoire holds approximately 180,000 clones, with approximately 94% as singletons. The material sequenced was blood. The receptor set was obtained from a woman under 30 in good health. Both conserved end residues are part of each CDR3. D genes are given only for firm matches. Part of the rows lack a size; the others show once, few, many or a class for expanded clones.

j_call d_call v_call clone_size cdr3_aa cdr3_nt
TRBJ1-4 TRBD1 TRBV9 - CASTPGTGFNEKLFF TGTGCCAGCACTCCCGGGACAGGGTTTAATGAAAAACTGTTTTTT
TRBJ1-3 - TRBV5-1 - CASSGGEYGNTIYF TGCGCCAGCAGCGGGGGCGAGTATGGAAACACCATATATTTT
TRBJ1-6 - TRBV3-1/TRBV3-2 - CASRQLLGQVGNSPLHF TGTGCCAGCAGACAACTCCTTGGACAAGTAGGGAATTCACCCCTCCACTTT
TRBJ1-1 - TRBV7-8 - CASSLGVGTEAFF TGTGCCAGCAGCCTAGGGGTGGGTACTGAAGCTTTCTTT
TRBJ1-3 TRBD1 TRBV6-1 - CASRIWTGTGNTIYF TGTGCCAGCAGGATCTGGACAGGCACTGGAAACACCATATATTTT
TRBJ1-4 - TRBV6-6 - CASSYRVGEKLFF TGTGCCAGCAGTTACAGGGTTGGTGAAAAACTGTTTTTT
TRBJ2-3 TRBD1 TRBV7-3 - CASSWTGPDTQYF TGTGCCAGCAGCTGGACAGGGCCAGATACGCAGTATTTT
TRBJ2-2 - TRBV4-2 - CASSFRQEGEFGTGELFF TGTGCCAGCAGCTTTCGACAGGAAGGGGAGTTTGGCACCGGGGAGCTGTTTTTT
TRBJ2-2 TRBD1 TRBV7-2 - CASSSTGDTGELFF TGTGCCAGCAGCTCAACAGGGGACACCGGGGAGCTGTTTTTT
TRBJ1-3 TRBD1 TRBV12-3/TRBV12-4 once CASRAQGNTIYF TGTGCCAGCAGGGCACAGGGGAACACCATATATTTT
TRBJ1-2 - TRBV18 - CASSLSEYYGYTF TGTGCCAGCTCCCTATCTGAGTACTATGGCTACACCTTC
TRBJ2-1 - TRBV7-2 - CASSLAGRGSYNEQFF TGTGCCAGCAGCTTAGCGGGCAGGGGCTCCTACAATGAGCAGTTCTTC
TRBJ1-6 TRBD1 TRBV6-5 - CASTPQGANSPLHF TGTGCCAGCACCCCGCAGGGGGCGAATTCACCCCTCCACTTT
TRBJ2-2 TRBD2 TRBV24-1 - CATSDSGLDAGELFF TGTGCCACCAGTGATTCGGGACTAGATGCCGGGGAGCTGTTTTTT
TRBJ1-6 - TRBV12-3/TRBV12-4 - CASRPTYNSPLHF TGTGCCAGCAGACCGACCTATAATTCACCCCTCCACTTT
TRBJ2-7 - TRBV29-1 - CSGRRGDYEQYF TGCAGCGGTCGGAGGGGTGACTACGAGCAGTACTTC
TRBJ2-1 TRBD2 TRBV28 - CASSLGLGDREQFF TGTGCCAGCAGTTTGGGACTAGGGGATCGTGAGCAGTTCTTC
TRBJ2-7 - TRBV7-8 - CASSLGGNYEQYF TGTGCCAGCAGCTTAGGAGGGAACTACGAGCAGTACTTC
TRBJ2-7 TRBD1 TRBV10-3 few CAISERTGDYEQYF TGTGCCATCAGTGAGAGGACAGGAGACTACGAGCAGTACTTC
TRBJ2-7 TRBD1 TRBV28 - CASSTLGQGRPGEQYF TGTGCCAGCAGTACCTTAGGACAGGGCCGTCCTGGCGAGCAGTACTTC
TRBJ1-6 - TRBV6-2/TRBV6-3 - CASSPNRPAGGSPLHF TGTGCCAGCAGTCCGAACCGCCCGGCGGGGGGTTCACCCCTCCACTTT
TRBJ1-5 - TRBV7-2 - CASSRFIGGRQPQHF TGTGCCAGCAGCCGCTTCATAGGGGGGCGGCAGCCCCAGCATTTT
TRBJ2-2 - TRBV3-1/TRBV3-2 - CASSQSGTGELFF TGTGCCAGCAGCCAGAGCGGCACCGGGGAGCTGTTTTTT
TRBJ2-7 - TRBV27 - CASSFRARQPVIYEQYF TGTGCCAGCAGTTTTCGGGCCCGACAGCCGGTGATCTACGAGCAGTACTTC
TRBJ1-1 - TRBV5-8 few CASSLTPGTEAFF TGTGCCAGCAGCCTCACCCCGGGTACTGAAGCTTTCTTT
TRBJ1-4 - TRBV27 - CASSLRLTHHEKLFF TGTGCCAGCAGCCTGAGGCTTACCCATCATGAAAAACTGTTTTTT